This T cell receptor (beta chain) was captured by sequencing in a study of TIL therapy for anti-PD-1-resistant metastatic lung cancer (dated by TCRdb to 2020 to 2022). Regarding the complete study: Before any PD-1/PD-L1 blockade was given, tumors were harvested, nivolumab was then administered, and patients who progressed went on to receive lymphodepletion, an infusion of expanded TIL, and IL-2. Among the enrolled patients, the median age was approximately 54 years (range roughly 35-80), and the median tumor PD-L1 proportion score was about 6%. Most of the cohort had lung adenocarcinoma, including a handful of EGFR-mutant tumors and two ALK-rearranged tumors, and half of the patients were either current or former smokers. A median non-synonymous tumor mutation burden of under 1.9 mutations per megabase was determined across the cohort by whole-exome sequencing. T cell receptor beta sequencing of tumor and peripheral blood served to follow clonotypes across the tumor, the expanded TIL product, and serial blood samples.

With regard to this clone: Its antigen remains unidentified. Base qualities are not recorded, but no much larger clone differs from it by a single base.

The CDR3 sequence holds 15 residues, the cysteine and phenylalanine included. Just the 45-base CDR3 DNA is kept, in frame starting at base 1. Trimming leaves V shorter by 4 bases and J shorter by 0 bases, with the junction holding 3 bases beyond the gene matches. CDR1 and CDR2 were assigned from the germline V gene (reference sequence) as SGHNT and YYREEE. The research as a whole found: The cohort was highly selected, including more treatment-naive, never-smoker and oncogene-addicted patients than is typical, which limits generalizability. The baseline peripheral repertoire was partially replaced by infused TIL clonotypes, which then decayed over months, and no apparent association between persistence and response was found. The study protocol defined all tumor marker inferences as exploratory.

This specimen's time point label, interpreted: pre-treatment sample, taken before nivolumab and TIL therapy. Adults with stage 4 NSCLC were enrolled in a dual-center phase I trial from late 2017 to January 2020. Samples came from a single-arm, open-label phase I trial of tumor-infiltrating lymphocyte therapy with nivolumab in advanced non-small cell lung cancer. Blood mononuclear cells were isolated from EDTA tubes by Ficoll gradient and were snap-frozen as pellets, and DNA was extracted with a Qiagen mini-prep kit. TCR beta CDR3 regions were amplified from genomic DNA with the immunoSEQ v3 hsTCRB kit using bias-controlled multiplex PCR. TCR libraries were sequenced on an Illumina NextSeq 500 to 1.5 million to 2 million read pairs for survey level or 5-6 million for deep level. The source study handled its data this way. Clonality was reported by immunoSEQ Analyzer software, which also assigned V, D and J genes and filtered out non-productive sequences. Repertoires were compared using productive Simpson clonality and Morisita overlap index of productive TRB rearrangements between infused TIL and blood. The absolute count of a clonotype in blood was estimated by multiplying the lymphocyte count by the CD3+ fraction and by the productive frequency of the clone. Not all clones reach the TCRdb copy of this immuneACCESS table, which keeps in-frame sequences only. Checked studies attribute under half of the gap to unresolved V genes and leave the rest unexplained. The V and J calls and the clone size are those of that table, but D and trimming were determined from the DNA. This sample comprises 30,000 to 45,000 clones, 70% to 75% of them detected only once. Of the sample, under 7.5% is held by the ten largest clones.

This sequence originates from a person between 25 and 79 years old with non-small cell lung cancer. Recombination connected TRBV5-4 to TRBJ2-7; the junction holds 11 bases that match TRBD2. The source material was blood, sampled at baseline. The CDR3 in this case is CASSTTSGSSYEQYF. The DNA sequence is TGTGCCAGCAGCACTACTAGCGGGAGCTCCTACGAGCAGTACTTC.